This T cell receptor beta chain appears in the sequencing data of a study of regulatory T cells in long-lasting Graves disease listed by TCRdb under 2021. Background on the whole study: In the newly diagnosed Graves' disease group, patients had been taking antithyroid drugs for less than 3 months. This study used TCR sequencing and RNA sequencing of peripheral blood to compare persistent Graves' disease patients against newly diagnosed Graves' disease patients. The study was conducted in China and was registered as a clinical trial. A total of about 33 samples underwent TCR sequencing, from roughly 13 patients with persistent Graves' disease and 20 patients with newly diagnosed Graves' disease.

Overall study outcomes, separate from this receptor: Sequencing and analysis were limited to the TCR beta chain. The authors noted that the small sample size was a limitation that may lower accuracy. Compared with newly diagnosed patients, persistent Graves' disease patients had lower TCR Shannon entropy and fewer highly expanded clones, which suggests clonal expansion. Because the primary lesion, thyroid tissue, could not be accessed, the study looked at peripheral blood alone. Patients with persistent disease shared more public clonotypes (approximately 2,500) than newly diagnosed patients did (approximately 990).

Libraries were made using multiplex PCR. For sequencing, an Illumina HiSeq 4000 was employed. TCR beta libraries were built with iRepertoire HTBI primers and Arm-PCR amplification of CDR3 regions. PCR products were gel purified before sequencing. Processing in the source paper ran as follows. A total of 62 TRBV and under 15 TRBJ segments were identified across samples and were used for gene usage analysis of CDR3 amino acid clonotypes. COPE and FqMerger were used to merge the filtered high-quality paired reads into contigs. BLAST was used to align contigs to IMGT TRBV, TRBD and TRBJ reference genes, with CDR3 defined following IMGT. Clonotypes above 0.1% frequency were classified as highly expanded clones. Shannon entropy was used to measure repertoire diversity, and the Gini coefficient was used to measure V-J evenness. A clonotype was considered public if more than one individual shared it. The raw public data were reprocessed by TCRdb itself: fastp quality trimming at Q25, MiXCR clonotype calling, in-frame beta chains only. Every distinct CDR3 protein forms one entry, paired with its most common genes and DNA. In this record, the V and J calls reflect TCRdb's handling and not the investigators' own analysis. A total of 450,000 to 600,000 distinct CDR3 sequences appear in this sample, approximately 13% of them only once. The leading ten clones occupy about 10% of the sample.

Reading the label with the study, this specimen's time point is: newly diagnosed GD, antithyroid drugs for less than 3 months. For both TCR sequencing and RNA sequencing, RNA was extracted from PBMCs in TRIzol. Graves' disease was diagnosed according to American Thyroid Association guidelines. Patients were recruited from an endocrinology department in Xi'an, China. From each patient, around 9 milliliters of peripheral blood was collected into an EDTA anticoagulant tube. Ficoll Paque Plus density gradient separation was used to isolate PBMCs, and no further T cell sorting was performed. An Agilent 2100 Bioanalyzer and agarose gel were used to assess RNA quality, and a NanoDrop 2000 was used to measure RNA concentration. This clonotype was seen repeatedly, ten times or more. Its antigen target is currently unknown. Qualities for individual bases were not recorded, and no much larger clone is one base off.

This same sample was also taken into another study, of T cells in Graves' hyperthyroidism and ophthalmopathy. The second paper states: Stable Graves' hyperthyroidism was defined as the absence of progression to ophthalmopathy over 18 months of follow-up. Hyperthyroidism patients were newly diagnosed, had a disease duration of under 2 months, and were aged 18 to 65 years. Patients with uncontrolled infections, other autoimmune diseases, pregnancy or lactation were excluded. Diagnoses relied on clinical symptoms, serum thyroxine and TRAb, thyroid ultrasound and orbital computed tomography. For the first round of RT-PCR on the TCR CDR3, the HTBI primer set was used together with the Qiagen OneStep RT-PCR kit. Most expanded thyroid clonotypes (frequency above 0.001) were also found in blood, which suggests that blood repertoires may mirror thyroid immune responses. A model built on a 13 V-J signature distinguished ophthalmopathy from stable hyperthyroidism, reaching around 87% sensitivity and 81.08% specificity in cross-validation and 80%/75% in testing. In validation, progression to ophthalmopathy was predicted by the model with roughly 69% sensitivity and just over 72% specificity, a median of around 5.9 months before onset. To identify distinguishing TCR V-J signatures, a discovery cohort of around 100 patients was used, comprising 43 with Graves' ophthalmopathy and around 57 with stable Graves' hyperthyroidism. Whether ophthalmopathy could be predicted prospectively was tested in an independent validation cohort made up of 18 hyperthyroidism patients plus 17 patients who later progressed to ophthalmopathy. The approximately 98 discovery patients were randomly divided into training and test sets at a 7:3 ratio. In addition, the study compared T-cell repertoires in thyroid tissue and in blood from about 6 Graves' hyperthyroidism patients. After blood sampling, hyperthyroidism patients were treated with methimazole at a starting dose of 30 mg daily, and ophthalmopathy patients were treated with high-dose intravenous methylprednisolone. The libraries were constructed in a second round of multiplex PCR and then size-selected and purified. Libraries were sequenced paired-end with 100 bp reads on an Illumina HiSeq2000. SOAPnuke was used to process the raw data, removing reads that contained adapters or uncalled bases, had a mean Phred below 15, or lacked an exact match to the constant primer or identifier. High-quality paired reads were merged using COPE v1.2.5, and each unique nucleotide sequence was defined as a clonotype. MiTCR v1.1 was used to align the clonotypes against IMGT TRBV, TRBD and TRBJ reference segments. The analysis included only V-J combinations with a frequency above 0.0001, which together covered around 99% of the repertoires. A TCS score was defined as the ratio between F50 (clonal expansion) and ExV (chaos), using BLOSUM62-based TCRdist between CDR3 peptides within each V-J. Welch's t-statistics and random forest reduced just over 500 V-J features to 13, which were used in a naive Bayes classifier (R e1071). Sample size was not statistically predetermined, and blinding of investigators to group allocation was not performed. According to the paper, TCR Vbeta CDR3 sequencing was carried out on some 130 peripheral blood samples, which came from approximately 41 ophthalmopathy, under 85 hyperthyroidism and around 17 progressor patients.

Sequenced here: peripheral blood mononuclear cells (PBMCs), sampled at new diagnosis, from a patient treated with antithyroid drugs. The receptor was derived from a man aged 25-40 years with Graves disease. Donor details come from another sample of the same person, matched by shared clones.

The DNA sequence follows: TGTGCCAGCAGCGTAGGTGGGCTCGCCACAGATACGCAGTATTTT. Its protein product is CASSVGGLATDTQYF. The chain couples TRBV9 to TRBJ2-3, with the D gene uncertain. The trim is 0 bases for V and 2 bases for J, with a gap of 10 bases between the germline ends. From the germline V gene, CDR1 is SGDLS and CDR2 is YYNGEE. The CDR3 contains 15 residues, cysteine and phenylalanine counted. Only the CDR3 portion is preserved as DNA: 45 bases, with reading frame beginning at the first base.